What follows describes a single T cell receptor (beta chain). Its specificity is not known. The entry originates in a study of cytomegalovirus exposure and HLA in healthy donors. On the study more broadly: A subsequent analysis reported that the 120 or so validation repertoires were produced on the same platform that had also been used for the 500 to 700 first-cohort repertoires.

Repertoires were generated with immunoSEQ multiplex PCR, while TCRdb's copy carries only in-frame clones and drops some. The sample consists of some 78,000 clones, 90% to 96% of them appearing once. The CDR3 has 18 residues. V gave up 5 bases and J gave up 7 bases; unmatched junction bases: 15. The germline gives CDR1 SEHNR, CDR2 FQNEAQ (reference sequence). The study's findings and limits: Most TCR sequences were rare, but some public TCRs occurred in many donors. TCR beta chains numbering some 150 were designated cytomegalovirus-associated. In vitro checks showed that three CMV-associated chains really do target CMV antigens.

The source of this sequence is a man younger than 35 in good health and CMV-seropositive. Material: PBMCs. The rearrangement joins TRBV7-9 to TRBJ2-1; TRBD1 matches 12 bases. The CDR3: CASSDSGPGQGARNEQFF. In DNA form, the CDR3 reads TGTGCCAGCAGCGACAGTGGACCGGGACAGGGGGCGAGGAATGAGCAGTTCTTC.